A selection of T cell receptor beta chains follows, all from one sample in a study of blood T cell repertoires in COVID-19. Here immunoSEQ multiplex PCR was the method, and the copy in TCRdb shows in-frame clones only, minus some. The sample contains roughly 150,000 clones, 80% to 90% of which appear only once. Sequencing input: peripheral blood. The receptor set was obtained from a woman between 70 and 85 years old with acute or convalescent COVID-19. The conserved cysteine and the conserved F or W are not part of the CDR3 here. Each record gives: J gene, V gene, CDR3 protein.

>TRBJ2-1|TRBV4-3
ASSQDIRDSYSYNEQF
>TRBJ2-1|TRBV18
ASSPPTGGGGNEQF
>TRBJ1-3|TRBV7-2
ASSFGTGTGRGGNTIY
>TRBJ1-2|TRBV27
ASSFLRQGVNYGYT
>TRBJ1-1|TRBV15
ATSLHGGRNTEAF
>TRBJ2-2|TRBV9
ASSRGGENTGELF
>TRBJ1-6|TRBV9
ASSEMIDRGQNSPLH
>TRBJ2-1|TRBV4-2
ASSQQSGGNYNEQF
>TRBJ2-2|TRBV7-6
ASSPTSGGLINTGELF
>TRBJ2-2|TRBV7-3
ASSSPGAGELF
>TRBJ2-3|TRBV6-2/TRBV6-3
ASSRTRGEGVQDTQY
>TRBJ1-5|TRBV6-5
ASSQQGPGSQPQH
>TRBJ1-2|TRBV9
ASSVDGHQNYGYT
>TRBJ1-2|TRBV7-2
ASNEPVDYGYT
>TRBJ2-5|TRBV4-1
ASSQDGGLETQY
>TRBJ2-1|TRBV12-3/TRBV12-4
ASSLFRSNEQF
>TRBJ1-6|TRBV7-8
ASSLGGARNSPLH
>TRBJ1-1|TRBV29-1
SVGRGEAF
>TRBJ2-7|TRBV6-2/TRBV6-3
ASSPFRGSSYEQY
>TRBJ2-5|TRBV5-6
ASSWGQGPETQY
>TRBJ2-7|TRBV30
AWTPGGTSGRYEQY
>TRBJ2-7|TRBV7-9
ASSLRLAGAVSYEQY
>TRBJ2-6|TRBV4-3
ASSPGTAGANVLT
>TRBJ2-5|TRBV19
ASSPNGLAGYQETQY
>TRBJ1-6|TRBV30
AWSVQGQSPLH
>TRBJ2-7|TRBV7-9
ASSLVVYEQY
>TRBJ1-6|TRBV11-2
ASSLDGSPLH
>TRBJ2-2|TRBV9
ASSVASNTGELF
>TRBJ2-1|TRBV19
ASNPGTAYNEQF
>TRBJ2-5|TRBV2
ASSEWGSGQETQY
>TRBJ2-6|TRBV4-1
ASSPYRSGANVLT
>TRBJ2-7|TRBV5-6
ASSFGYEQY
>TRBJ1-3|TRBV6-1
ASSELGVGNTIY
>TRBJ1-1|TRBV15
ATFLPGGGTEAF
>TRBJ2-1|TRBV7-2
ASSLSASAYNEQF
>TRBJ1-5|TRBV3-1/TRBV3-2
ASSQGQGAGQPQH
>TRBJ1-1|TRBV7-9
ASSLALAGVRNTEAF
>TRBJ1-2|TRBV6-1
ASSESGTGGYT
>TRBJ1-2|TRBV19
ASSTPGTEYGYT
>TRBJ2-7|TRBV27
ASRASGPSYEQY
>TRBJ2-3|TRBV30
AWSQQGMGTDTQY
>TRBJ1-1|TRBV6-2/TRBV6-3
ASSLPPTLNTEAF
>TRBJ2-3|TRBV13
ASSRQGLGTDTQY
>TRBJ2-3|TRBV25-1
ASSEFQGAKDTQY
>TRBJ1-6|TRBV9
ASSVGSNYNSPLH
>TRBJ1-5|TRBV7-9
ASSRTGIGGNQPQH
>TRBJ2-2|TRBV28
ASQGKGQGAGELF
>TRBJ1-1|TRBV9
ASSPQTGVNTEAF
>TRBJ1-6|TRBV7-8
ASSVQTYNSPLH
>TRBJ2-2|TRBV5-6
ASSSQNTGELF
>TRBJ2-7|TRBV18
ASSGSGGAPGYEQY